This T cell receptor beta chain is from a study of cytomegalovirus exposure and HLA in healthy donors. Points from the study as a whole: Sequencing likely caused a cluster of highly shared sequence variants. Previously analyzed data showed that most TCR beta V segments were productive at a frequency of about 87% or about 30%.

This clone was observed a single time. Its antigen is not known. The V gene's germline CDR1 is MNHNS and CDR2 SASEGT. The V and J ends lost 6 bases and 2 bases respectively, with 8 bases between them. CDR3 length: 13 residues. The PCR contained 60 Vbeta and 13 Jbeta primers. Data came from immunoSEQ multiplex PCR; TCRdb stores just in-frame clones and leaves some out. Of 120,000 or so clones listed, 80% are singletons. The specimen was PBMCs. The TCR sequence derives from a man in his forties or fifties in good health and CMV-seronegative. The chain combines TRBV6-1 with TRBJ2-1; D is uncertain. The CDR3 DNA is TGTGCCAGCAGAAGCCTTACCTACAATGAGCAGTTCTTC. Translated: CASRSLTYNEQFF.